Below, 29 T cell receptor beta chains from the same sample are listed, as sequenced in a study of Graves' ophthalmopathy and Graves' hyperthyroidism. The authors amplified TCR beta CDR3 regions, and they did so from RNA transcripts for repertoire sequencing. After a first-round RT-PCR with HTBI primers, a second-round multiplex PCR was run. TCRdb re-called the multiplex PCR reads with MiXCR, one entry per CDR3 protein. The sample has over a million distinct CDR3 sequences, about 40% seen once. The sequenced sample was peripheral blood or thyroid tissue (not recorded which). The receptors stem from an adult man with Graves' hyperthyroidism.

In this sample, this clonotype turned up many times. The V gene is TRBV29-1, the J gene TRBJ2-7, with a possible D match to TRBD2 (6 bases). CDR1 is SQVTM and CDR2 is ANQGSEA in the germline V gene. The CDR3 extends over 12 amino acids. V was shortened by 1 base and J by 6 bases, with 10 bases between the two germline ends. The CDR3 reads CSVEGGNGEQYF. Here the CDR3 DNA reads TGCAGCGTTGAAGGCGGGAACGGCGAGCAGTACTTC.

The rearrangement links TRBV6-6 to TRBJ1-5, with a possible D match to TRBD1 (5 bases). Germline V gene sequence: CDR1 MNHNY, CDR2 SVGAGI (reference sequence). The CDR3 loop spans 15 amino acids. Trimming cost V 2 bases and J 7 bases, with 15 bases left between them. The DNA for the CDR3 is TGTGCCAGCAGTTACAGAAGCCCGACAGAGCAGCCCCAGCATTTT. Translated, it gives CASSYRSPTEQPQHF.

As to this clonotype: This could be a read error, since a much larger clone is one nucleotide away. V is TRBV14 and J is TRBJ1-4; the D is unclear. Germline V gene sequence: CDR1 SGHDN, CDR2 FVKESK. The CDR3 is 13 residues long. This CDR3 is CVSSQVRGEKLFF. The DNA for the CDR3 is TGTGTCAGCAGCCAAGTACGGGGTGAAAAACTGTTTTTT.

The chain joins TRBV7-8 to TRBJ2-7, with 9 bases fitting TRBD1. Per the germline V gene, CDR1 is SGHVS and CDR2 is FQNEAQ. V lost 0 bases to trimming and J lost 3 bases; unmatched junction nucleotides: 6. This CDR3 is built from 16 residues. The CDR3 nucleotides read TGTGCCAGCAGCTTAGCGTTTGTGGGACAGGGCTACGAGCAGTACTTC. Translating gives CASSLAFVGQGYEQYF. Together with reference TRBV7-8 and TRBJ2-7, the CDR3 gives the full variable domain: GAGVSQSPRYKVAKRGQDVALRCDPISGHVSLFWYQQALGQGPEFLTYFQNEAQLDKSGLPSDRFFAERPEGSVSTLKIQRTQQEDSAVYLCASSLAFVGQGYEQYFGPGTRLTVT.

The V call is TRBV2, the J call TRBJ1-2; TRBD1 aligns across 8 bases. The CDR3 extends over 12 amino acids. After removal of 6 bases from V and 13 bases from J, the junction contained 10 bases not matched to a gene. The germline gives CDR1 SNHLY, CDR2 FYNNEI. The CDR3 DNA reads TGTGCCAGCAGGGCAGGACAGGGTTTCTGCACCTTC. Its translation is CASRAGQGFCTF.

This clonotype has at least ten counts. The chain combines TRBV7-9 with TRBJ1-6; D perhaps matches TRBD1 (5 bases). This CDR3 comprises 15 residues. V lost 5 bases to trimming and J lost 10 bases, with 18 bases between them. Germline V CDR1 and CDR2: SEHNR, FQNEAQ (reference sequence). The CDR3 protein is CASSRRGIGYSPLHF. CDR3 nucleotide sequence: TGTGCCAGCAGCCGCCGGGGGATCGGGTACTCACCCCTCCACTTT.

This chain links TRBV20-1 with TRBJ1-3, with D possibly matching TRBD1 (6 bases). This CDR3 is built from 12 residues. CDR1 is DFQATT and CDR2 is SNEGSKA in the germline V gene (reference sequence). As DNA, the CDR3 is TGCAGCATCTTAGGGGGGGTGAACACCATATATTTT. Translated, it gives CSILGGVNTIYF.

The rearrangement joins TRBV15 to TRBJ1-5; D uncertain. Trimming shortened V by 3 bases and J by 11 bases, and 8 bases separated the two germline ends. Germline-derived CDR1 and CDR2 are LNHNV and YYDKDF (reference sequence). CDR3 length equals 11 residues. CDR3 sequence reads: CATSSTETQHF. The CDR3 bases are TGTGCCACCAGCAGCACCGAGACCCAGCATTTT.

The chain carries TRBV12-5 and TRBJ2-2; D may correspond to TRBD1 or TRBD2 (5 bases each). The CDR3 is 16 amino acids. Trimming left V 3 bases short and J 4 bases short, with 15 bases between. The germline gives CDR1 LGHNT, CDR2 FRNRAP. The CDR3 DNA reads TGTGCTAGTGGTTTTTCAGGGAGAGGTGTCACCGGGGAGCTGTTTTTT. Translating gives CASGFSGRGVTGELFF.

This clonotype came up many times. The V gene is TRBV29-1, the J gene TRBJ1-2, with 9 positions matching TRBD1. The trim removed 1 base at V and 9 bases at J, leaving 3 bases unmatched. The V gene's germline CDR1 is SQVTM and CDR2 ANQGSEA. The length of the CDR3 is 12 residues. CDR3 region: CSVEGDRVRYTF. The CDR3 DNA reads as TGCAGCGTTGAAGGGGACAGGGTTCGCTACACCTTC.

J is TRBJ2-7 and V is TRBV7-9, with 7 positions matching TRBD2. This CDR3 contains 16 residues. Germline CDR1 is SEHNR and CDR2 is FQNEAQ (reference sequence). Losses at the gene ends were 5 bases for V and 5 bases for J; bases not matched to a gene: 15. The CDR3, as DNA: TGTGCCAGCAGCCCCCCGGGGTCGGGCGGGAGACACGAGCAGTACTTC. Amino acids: CASSPPGSGGRHEQYF.

V usage is TRBV29-1 and J usage is TRBJ2-7, with 8 bases aligning to TRBD1. V shed 8 bases, J shed 7 bases, and the junction held 10 bases outside the gene matches. Germline CDR1 and CDR2: SQVTM and ANQGSEA. This CDR3 contains 12 residues. The CDR3: CSSPPGGREQYF. Written as DNA, the CDR3 is TGCAGCTCCCCGCCAGGGGGCAGGGAGCAGTACTTC.

In its sample, this clonotype was seen a few times. The rearrangement uses TRBV5-1 and TRBJ2-7, with a weak D call TRBD2 (6 bases). Germline CDR1 is SGHRS and CDR2 is YFSETQ. Trimming shortened V by 4 bases and J by 7 bases, and 15 bases separated the two germline ends. The length of the CDR3 is 13 residues. The CDR3 spells CASSRRALGEQYF. CDR3 nucleotide sequence: TGCGCCAGCAGCAGGAGGGCTTTAGGGGAGCAGTACTTC.

This clonotype was found many times. The V call is TRBV7-2, the J call TRBJ1-5, with D unclear. Looked up from germline, CDR1 is SGHTA and CDR2 is FQGNSA. Between the trimmed V and J ends, which lost 8 bases and 7 bases, there was a span of 12 bases. The CDR3 contains 12 residues. The CDR3 DNA reads as TGTGCCAGCTTCATACCGGGCCAGCCCCAGCATTTT. It specifies CASFIPGQPQHF.

The chain is built from TRBV25-1 and TRBJ1-2; 7 bases are a match to TRBD1. With 7 bases clipped from V and 7 bases from J, the junction kept 12 bases outside the gene matches. The CDR3 sequence is 14 residues long. The V gene's germline CDR1 is MGHDK and CDR2 SYGVNS. Here the CDR3 DNA reads TGTGCCAGCAACCCGAAGACAGGGTTTTTTGGCTACACCTTC. Its protein product is CASNPKTGFFGYTF.

The V and J genes are TRBV25-1 and TRBJ1-2; D ambiguous. V was trimmed by 8 bases and J by 6 bases, leaving 13 bases between them. Germline CDR1 is MGHDK and CDR2 is SYGVNS. The CDR3 has 12 residues. CDR3 nucleotide sequence: TGTGCCAGCGCCGGGTTAGGGAATGGCTACACCTTC. This translates into CASAGLGNGYTF.

This clonotype was detected ten times or more. The V gene is TRBV2, the J gene TRBJ2-6, with a tentative D call TRBD1 (5 bases). CDR3 length: 15 amino acids. Per the germline V gene, CDR1 is SNHLY and CDR2 is FYNNEI. Between the trimmed V and J ends, which lost 1 base and 2 bases, there was a span of 6 bases. CDR3 sequence: CASSEDRPGANVLTF. CDR3 DNA: TGTGCCAGCAGTGAAGACAGGCCTGGGGCCAACGTCCTGACTTTC.

This clonotype was observed at least ten times. The chain carries TRBV9 and TRBJ2-7, with D hard to call. CDR3 length: 13 residues. The germline V and J ends were trimmed by 3 bases and 6 bases, with 13 bases remaining between them. Germline-derived CDR1 and CDR2 are SGDLS and YYNGEE. For the CDR3, the DNA is TGTGCCAGCAGCGAGAAGAGACTCTTCGAGCAGTACTTC. Amino acid sequence: CASSEKRLFEQYF. The complete variable domain, with remaining parts taken from reference TRBV9 and TRBJ2-7, reads DSGVTQTPKHLITATGQRVTLRCSPRSGDLSVYWYQQSLDQGLQFLIQYYNGEERAKGNILERFSAQQFPDLHSELNLSSLELGDSALYFCASSEKRLFEQYFGPGTRLTVT.

This clonotype came up many times. The chain uses TRBV20-1 and TRBJ2-2, with unresolved D. Trimming stripped 6 bases from V and 7 bases from J, with 15 bases between. Looked up from germline, CDR1 is DFQATT and CDR2 is SNEGSKA (reference sequence). The CDR3 covers 13 residues. In DNA, the CDR3 is TGCAGTGCCCTCGTCTCGAACCACGGGGAGCTGTTTTTT. As protein: CSALVSNHGELFF.

This clonotype has at least ten counts. The rearrangement uses TRBV4-3 and TRBJ2-7; D ambiguous. The CDR3 sequence is 13 residues long. V lost 0 bases, J lost 0 bases, and 3 bases lay in between. From germline, CDR1 is LGHNA and CDR2 YSLEER. DNA of the CDR3: TGCGCCAGCAGCCAAGAGCACTCCTACGAGCAGTACTTC. It is translated as CASSQEHSYEQYF.

The table lists this clonotype with a few counts. V and J are TRBV10-3 and TRBJ2-2; tentative D call: TRBD1 (6 bases). This CDR3 is built from 14 residues. Germline lookup yields CDR1 ENHRY and CDR2 SYGVKD. Trimming pared 6 bases from V and 4 bases from J, leaving 12 bases between. DNA of the CDR3: TGTGCCATCAGAGCCGGACAGAGCACCGGGGAGCTGTTTTTT. Protein sequence: CAIRAGQSTGELFF.

This clonotype occurred many times. The genes are TRBV6-6 and TRBJ2-5; D remains ambiguous. The germline gives CDR1 MNHNY, CDR2 SVGAGI (reference sequence). V shed 0 bases and J shed 0 bases, with 11 bases lying between them. The CDR3 runs to 16 residues. The CDR3 sequence is CASSYSNNPNQETQYF. In nucleotides, the CDR3 is TGTGCCAGCAGTTACTCGAACAACCCAAACCAAGAGACCCAGTACTTC.

This clonotype appeared a few times. The chain uses TRBV30 and TRBJ2-7, with 7 positions matching TRBD1. J was trimmed by 4 bases and V by 5 bases; bases with no gene match: 2. The CDR3 consists of 11 residues. From germline, CDR1 is GTSNPN and CDR2 SVGIG (reference sequence). As DNA, the CDR3 is TGTGCCTGGGGGACAGAATACGAGCAGTACTTC. Protein product: CAWGTEYEQYF.

This clonotype came up many times. The chain recombines TRBV2 with TRBJ2-2; no clear D. Germline V gives CDR1 SNHLY, CDR2 FYNNEI. Trimming removed 1 base from V and 2 bases from J, with 5 bases in between. This CDR3 is built from 14 residues. The CDR3 here is CASSEGGNTGELFF. The CDR3 DNA sequence: TGTGCCAGCAGTGAAGGGGGAAACACCGGGGAGCTGTTTTTT.

On this clonotype: This sequence may be a read error, since a much larger clone differs from it by one base. V gene TRBV4-3 combines with J gene TRBJ2-7, with D possibly being TRBD1 or TRBD2 (5 bases each). This CDR3 spans 14 amino acids. With 0 bases removed from V and 2 bases from J, the gap between germline ends came to 8 bases. CDR1 is LGHNA and CDR2 is YSLEER in the germline V gene. The DNA of the CDR3 is TGCGCCAGCAGCCAAGATGTGGGGGCCTACGAGCAGTACTTC. It encodes CASSQDVGAYEQYF.

This clonotype was counted only a few times. The CDR3 sequence: CASSLYGVEETQYF. The CDR3, as DNA: TGTGCCAGCAGTTTATACGGGGTGGAAGAGACCCAGTACTTC. The chain has TRBV12-3 or TRBV12-4 and TRBJ2-5; D might be TRBD2 (5 bases). This CDR3 spans 14 amino acids. V lost 2 bases and J 3 bases, leaving 10 bases between the germline ends.

The count of this clonotype is one. The gene calls are TRBV7-2 and TRBJ2-7, with TRBD1 matching over 8 bases. J lost 2 bases, V lost 5 bases, and 5 bases had no gene match. The CDR3 spans 14 residues. Germline-derived CDR1 and CDR2 are SGHTA and FQGNSA. DNA for the CDR3: TGTGCCAGCAGCGCGACAGGGGAACCCTACGAGCAGTACTTC. Its translation: CASSATGEPYEQYF.

The V gene is TRBV7-2, the J gene TRBJ2-7, with D perhaps TRBD1 or TRBD2 (5 bases each). V gave up 3 bases and J gave up 6 bases, with 12 bases separating them. The V gene's germline CDR1 is SGHTA and CDR2 FQGNSA. This CDR3 spans 13 amino acids. The CDR3: CASSFGTGAEQYF. In DNA, the CDR3 is TGTGCCAGCAGCTTCGGTACCGGGGCCGAGCAGTACTTC.

The chain joins TRBV4-1 to TRBJ1-3, with D possibly TRBD1 on 5 matching bases. CDR1 and CDR2 (germline): MGHRA, YSYEKL. The CDR3 loop spans 14 amino acids. The ends were cut back, 4 bases at V and 9 bases at J, with 16 bases in the middle. As DNA, the CDR3 is TGCGCCAGCAGCCCAGGGCCTCGGGCAAGCACCATATATTTT. It yields the protein CASSPGPRASTIYF.